The present T cell receptor beta chain was sequenced within a study of T-cell reconstitution after alpha-beta-depleted transplantation in children. V was cut by 4 bases and J by 2 bases, with 21 bases left in between. Germline-derived CDR1 and CDR2 are SGHTA and FQGNSA. This CDR3 contains 17 residues. Preparation of the TCRbeta library was carried out with unique molecular identifiers. TCRdb independently ran MiXCR on the PCR reads; one entry per CDR3 protein. The sample lists 150,000 to 200,000 distinct CDR3 sequences, more than 12% occurring once. This clonotype was seen repeatedly, ten times or more.

The gene calls are TRBV7-2 and TRBJ2-7; D ambiguous. The sequencing here drew on PBMCs from the stem cell graft donor, taken from the stem cell graft. The sequence derives from a human donor who donated a stem cell graft to a child with acute lymphoblastic leukemia. The CDR3 protein is CASSSLKGNLTTYEQYF. In DNA form, the CDR3 reads TGTGCCAGCAGCTCATTGAAAGGGAACCTTACTACCTACGAGCAGTACTTC.